Reported below is one T cell receptor (beta chain). A multiplex PCR was run with 60 Vbeta primers and 13 Jbeta primers. Clones were read by immunoSEQ multiplex PCR, and TCRdb kept only the in-frame ones, dropping some. Of 130,000 to 150,000 clones listed, 65% to 85% are singletons. This entry belongs to a study of cytomegalovirus exposure and HLA in healthy donors. Germline CDR1 and CDR2: GTSNPN and SVGIG (reference sequence). The CDR3 totals 14 residues. V lost 4 bases and J lost 6; bases outside the gene matches: 3. This sequence originates from a middle-aged woman in good health and CMV-seropositive. V and J are TRBV30 and TRBJ2-1; the match to TRBD2 covers 13 bases. Sequenced sample: PBMCs. The CDR3, as DNA: TGTGCCTGGACCAGGACTAGCGGGGGCAATGAGCAGTTCTTC. Translating it yields CAWTRTSGGNEQFF.